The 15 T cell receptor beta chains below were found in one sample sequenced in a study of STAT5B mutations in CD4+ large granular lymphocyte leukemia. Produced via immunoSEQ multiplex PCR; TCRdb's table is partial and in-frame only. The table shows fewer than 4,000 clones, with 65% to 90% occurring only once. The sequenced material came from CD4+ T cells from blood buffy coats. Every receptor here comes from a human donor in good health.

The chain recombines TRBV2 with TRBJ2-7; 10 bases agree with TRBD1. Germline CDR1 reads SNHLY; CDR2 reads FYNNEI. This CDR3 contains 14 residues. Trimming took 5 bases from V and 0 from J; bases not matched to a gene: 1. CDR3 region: CASSWDRGSYEQYF. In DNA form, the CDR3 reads TGTGCCAGCAGTTGGGACAGGGGCTCCTACGAGCAGTACTTC. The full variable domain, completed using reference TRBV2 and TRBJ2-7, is EPEVTQTPSHQVTQMGQEVILRCVPISNHLYFYWYRQILGQKVEFLVSFYNNEISEKSEIFDDQFSVERPDGSNFTLKIRSTKLEDSAMYFCASSWDRGSYEQYFGPGTRLTVT.

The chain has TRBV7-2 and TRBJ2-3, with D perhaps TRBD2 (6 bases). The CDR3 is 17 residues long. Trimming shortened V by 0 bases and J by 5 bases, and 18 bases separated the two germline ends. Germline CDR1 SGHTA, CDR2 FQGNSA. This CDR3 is CASSLAVWRDGEDTQYF. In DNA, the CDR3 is TGTGCCAGCAGCTTAGCGGTGTGGCGGGATGGGGAAGATACGCAGTATTTT.

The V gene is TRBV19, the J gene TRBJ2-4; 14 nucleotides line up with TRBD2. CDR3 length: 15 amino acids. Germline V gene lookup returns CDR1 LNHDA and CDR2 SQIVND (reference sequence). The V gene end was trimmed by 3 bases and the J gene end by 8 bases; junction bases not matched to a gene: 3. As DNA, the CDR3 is TGTGCCAGTAGTATTGGGGGACTAGCGGGGGACATTCAGTACTTC. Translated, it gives CASSIGGLAGDIQYF.

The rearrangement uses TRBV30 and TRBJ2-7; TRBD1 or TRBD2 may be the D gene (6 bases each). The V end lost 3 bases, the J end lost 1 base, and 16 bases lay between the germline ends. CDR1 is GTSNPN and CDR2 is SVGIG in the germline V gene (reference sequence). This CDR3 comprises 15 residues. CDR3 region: CAWSLGTGRSYEQYF. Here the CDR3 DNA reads TGTGCCTGGAGCCTCGGAACAGGGAGGTCCTACGAGCAGTACTTC.

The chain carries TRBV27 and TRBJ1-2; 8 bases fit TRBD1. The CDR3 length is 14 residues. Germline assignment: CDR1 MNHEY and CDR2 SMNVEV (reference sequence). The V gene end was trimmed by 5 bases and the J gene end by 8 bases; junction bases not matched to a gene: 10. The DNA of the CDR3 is TGTGCCAGCAGTCCGAACCCAGGGGGCCGAGGCTACACCTTC. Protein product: CASSPNPGGRGYTF.

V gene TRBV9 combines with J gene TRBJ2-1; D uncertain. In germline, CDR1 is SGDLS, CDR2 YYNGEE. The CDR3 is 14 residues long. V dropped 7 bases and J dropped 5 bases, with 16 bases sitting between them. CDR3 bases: TGTGCCAGCGGTTATTGGCCCGAGAACAATGAGCAGTTCTTC. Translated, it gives CASGYWPENNEQFF.

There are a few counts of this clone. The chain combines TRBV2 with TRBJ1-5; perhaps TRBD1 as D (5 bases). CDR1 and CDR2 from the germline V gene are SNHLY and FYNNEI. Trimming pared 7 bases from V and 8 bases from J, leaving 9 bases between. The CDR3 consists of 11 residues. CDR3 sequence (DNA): TGTGCCAGCAAACTCAGGGAGCCCCAGCATTTT. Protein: CASKLREPQHF. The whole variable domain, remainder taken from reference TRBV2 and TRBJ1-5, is EPEVTQTPSHQVTQMGQEVILRCVPISNHLYFYWYRQILGQKVEFLVSFYNNEISEKSEIFDDQFSVERPDGSNFTLKIRSTKLEDSAMYFCASKLREPQHFGDGTRLSIL.

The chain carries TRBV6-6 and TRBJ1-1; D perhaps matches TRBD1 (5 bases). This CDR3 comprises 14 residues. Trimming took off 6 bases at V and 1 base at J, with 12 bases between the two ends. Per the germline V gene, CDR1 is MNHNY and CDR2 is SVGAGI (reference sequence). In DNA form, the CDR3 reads TGTGCCAGCAGGGAGGGGTTTTCGAACACTGAAGCTTTCTTT. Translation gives CASREGFSNTEAFF.

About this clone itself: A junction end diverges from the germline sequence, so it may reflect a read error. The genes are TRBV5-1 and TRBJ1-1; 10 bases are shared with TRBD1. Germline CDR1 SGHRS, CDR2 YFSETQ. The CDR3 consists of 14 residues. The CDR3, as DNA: TGCGCCAGCAGCGCCGGGACAGGGGACCTGGAAGCTCTCTTT. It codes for CASSAGTGDLEALF.

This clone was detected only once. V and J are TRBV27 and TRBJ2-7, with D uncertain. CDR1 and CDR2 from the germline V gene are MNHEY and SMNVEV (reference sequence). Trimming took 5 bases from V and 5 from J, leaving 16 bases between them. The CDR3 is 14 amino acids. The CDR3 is CASSTPGSRHEQYF. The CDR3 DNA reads TGTGCCAGCAGTACCCCGGGTAGCCGCCACGAGCAGTACTTC.

CDR3: CASEGGSGREIRSYNEQFF. CDR3 in DNA: TGTGCCAGCGAAGGGGGTAGCGGGAGGGAAATTCGATCCTACAATGAGCAGTTCTTC. The rearrangement joins TRBV28 to TRBJ2-1; 11 bases line up with TRBD2. In germline, CDR1 is MDHEN, CDR2 SYDVKM. The CDR3 totals 19 residues. After removal of 8 bases from V and 1 base from J, the junction contained 16 bases not matched to a gene.

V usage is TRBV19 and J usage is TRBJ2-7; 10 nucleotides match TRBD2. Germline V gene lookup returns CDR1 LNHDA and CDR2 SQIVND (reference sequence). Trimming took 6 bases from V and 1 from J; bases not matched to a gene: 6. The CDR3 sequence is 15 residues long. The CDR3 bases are TGTGCCAGTAGCCCTCTAGCGGGAGTATCCTACGAGCAGTACTTC. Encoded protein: CASSPLAGVSYEQYF.

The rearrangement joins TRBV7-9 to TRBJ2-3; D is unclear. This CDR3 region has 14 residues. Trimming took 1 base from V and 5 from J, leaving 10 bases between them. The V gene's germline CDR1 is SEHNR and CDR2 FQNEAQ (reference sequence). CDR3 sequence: CASSLDDGKDTQYF. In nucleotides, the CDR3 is TGTGCCAGCAGCTTAGACGACGGAAAAGATACGCAGTATTTT.

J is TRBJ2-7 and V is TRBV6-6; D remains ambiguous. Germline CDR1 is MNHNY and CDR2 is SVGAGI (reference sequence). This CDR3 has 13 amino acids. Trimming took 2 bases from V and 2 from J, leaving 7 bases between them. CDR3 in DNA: TGTGCCAGCAGTTACGAGGTAGCCTACGAGCAGTACTTC. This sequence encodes CASSYEVAYEQYF.

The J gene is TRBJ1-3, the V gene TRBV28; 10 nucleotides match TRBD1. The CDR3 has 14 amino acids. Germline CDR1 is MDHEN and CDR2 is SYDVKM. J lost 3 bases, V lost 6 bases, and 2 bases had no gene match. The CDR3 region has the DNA TGTGCCAGCAGCGACAGGGGGCTTGGAAACACCATATATTTT. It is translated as CASSDRGLGNTIYF.